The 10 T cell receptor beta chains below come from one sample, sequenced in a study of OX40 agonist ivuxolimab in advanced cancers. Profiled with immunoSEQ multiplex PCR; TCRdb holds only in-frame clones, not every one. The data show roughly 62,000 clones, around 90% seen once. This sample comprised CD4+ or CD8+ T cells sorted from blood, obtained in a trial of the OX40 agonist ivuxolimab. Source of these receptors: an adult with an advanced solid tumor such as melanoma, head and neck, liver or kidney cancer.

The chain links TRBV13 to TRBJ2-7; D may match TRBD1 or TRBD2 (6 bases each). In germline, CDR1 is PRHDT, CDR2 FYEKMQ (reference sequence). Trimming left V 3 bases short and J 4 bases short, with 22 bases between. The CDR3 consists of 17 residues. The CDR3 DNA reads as TGTGCCAGCAGCTTCGGCTTAGCACAGGGACTTTATTACGAGCAGTACTTC. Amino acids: CASSFGLAQGLYYEQYF.

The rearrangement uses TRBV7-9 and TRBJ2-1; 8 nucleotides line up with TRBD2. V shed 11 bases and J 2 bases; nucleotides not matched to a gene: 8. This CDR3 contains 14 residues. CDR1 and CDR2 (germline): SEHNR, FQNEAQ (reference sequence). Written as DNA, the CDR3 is TGTGCCGCTCTAAGCGGGAGCGCCTACAATGAGCAGTTCTTC. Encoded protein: CAALSGSAYNEQFF.

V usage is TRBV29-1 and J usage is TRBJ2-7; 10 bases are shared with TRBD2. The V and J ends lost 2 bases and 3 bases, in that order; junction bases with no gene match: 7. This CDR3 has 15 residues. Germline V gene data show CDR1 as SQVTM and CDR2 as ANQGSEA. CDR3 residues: CSVETSGTSDYEQYF. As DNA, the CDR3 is TGCAGCGTTGAAACATCCGGGACTAGCGACTACGAGCAGTACTTC.

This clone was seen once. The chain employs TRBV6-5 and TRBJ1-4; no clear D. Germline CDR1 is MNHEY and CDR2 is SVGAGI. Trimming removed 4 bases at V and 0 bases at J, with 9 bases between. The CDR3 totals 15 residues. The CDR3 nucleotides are TGTGCCAGCAGTTCCTCACTAGCAACTAATGAAAAACTGTTTTTT. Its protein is CASSSSLATNEKLFF.

The CDR3 reads CASSQGHGYTF. The CDR3 DNA reads TGCGCCAGCAGCCAAGGCCATGGCTACACCTTC. The chain carries TRBV4-3 and TRBJ1-2, with D unresolved. Trimming removed 1 base from V and 6 bases from J, with 3 bases in between. This CDR3 is built from 11 residues. Germline V CDR1 and CDR2: LGHNA, YSLEER.

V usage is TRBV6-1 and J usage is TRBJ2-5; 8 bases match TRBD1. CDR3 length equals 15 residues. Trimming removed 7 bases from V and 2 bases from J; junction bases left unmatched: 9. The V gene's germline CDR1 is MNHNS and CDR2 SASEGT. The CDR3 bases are TGTGCCAGCATCTACCGGGACAGGAAACAAGAGACCCAGTACTTC. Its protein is CASIYRDRKQETQYF.

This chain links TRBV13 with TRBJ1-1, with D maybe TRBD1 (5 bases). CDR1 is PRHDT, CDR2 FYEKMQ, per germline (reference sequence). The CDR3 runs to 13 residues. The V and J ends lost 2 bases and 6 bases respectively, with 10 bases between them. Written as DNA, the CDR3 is TGTGCCAGCAGCTTAATCCAGGGCCCTGAAGCTTTCTTT. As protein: CASSLIQGPEAFF.

CDR3 sequence: CASSLGGTPQHF. The CDR3 coding sequence is TGTGCCAGCAGCTTAGGGGGGACGCCCCAGCATTTT. This rearrangement joins TRBV7-8 to TRBJ1-5, with D tentatively TRBD1 (5 bases). The V gene lost 1 base and the J gene lost 9 bases, with 7 bases spanning the gap. The CDR3 consists of 12 residues. Germline CDR1 SGHVS, CDR2 FQNEAQ.

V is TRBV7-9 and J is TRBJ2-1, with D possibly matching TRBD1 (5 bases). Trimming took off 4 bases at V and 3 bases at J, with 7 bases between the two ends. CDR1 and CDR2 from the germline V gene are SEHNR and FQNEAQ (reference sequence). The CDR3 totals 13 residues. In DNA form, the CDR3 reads TGTGCCAGCAGCTACGACAGCTACAATGAGCAGTTCTTC. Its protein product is CASSYDSYNEQFF. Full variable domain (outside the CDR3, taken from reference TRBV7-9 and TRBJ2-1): DTGVSQNPRHKITKRGQNVTFRCDPISEHNRLYWYRQTLGQGPEFLTYFQNEAQLEKSRLLSDRFSAERPKGSFSTLEIQRTEQGDSAMYLCASSYDSYNEQFFGPGTRLTVL.

The CDR3 sequence: CASRAGRNEQFF. For the CDR3, the DNA is TGTGCCAGCAGAGCGGGTCGCAATGAGCAGTTCTTC. The gene calls are TRBV6-1 and TRBJ2-1; D possibly corresponds to TRBD2 (6 bases). The CDR3 loop spans 12 amino acids. Germline CDR1 MNHNS, CDR2 SASEGT. V shed 6 bases and J shed 6 bases, with 9 bases lying between them.